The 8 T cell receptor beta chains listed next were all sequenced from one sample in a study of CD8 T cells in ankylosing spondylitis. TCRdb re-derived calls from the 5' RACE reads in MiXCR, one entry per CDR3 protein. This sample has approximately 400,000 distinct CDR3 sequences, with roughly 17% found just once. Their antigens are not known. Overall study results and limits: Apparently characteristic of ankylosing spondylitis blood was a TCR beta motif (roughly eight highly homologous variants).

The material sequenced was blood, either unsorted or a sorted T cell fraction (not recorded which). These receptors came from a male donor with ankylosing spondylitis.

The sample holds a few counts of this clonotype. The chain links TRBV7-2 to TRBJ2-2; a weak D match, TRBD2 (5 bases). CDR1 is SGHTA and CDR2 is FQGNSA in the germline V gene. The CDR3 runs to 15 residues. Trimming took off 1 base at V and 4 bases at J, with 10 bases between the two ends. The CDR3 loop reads CASSLGRTTTGELFF. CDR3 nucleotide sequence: TGTGCCAGCAGCTTAGGGAGGACCACCACCGGGGAGCTGTTTTTT.

The chain's CDR3 is CASSGQGTVANNEQFF. CDR3 sequence (DNA): TGTGCCAGCAGCGGCCAGGGCACGGTAGCTAACAATGAGCAGTTCTTC. V and J are TRBV7-2 and TRBJ2-1; the D gene is possibly TRBD1 (5 bases). The CDR3 runs to 16 residues. Trimming removed 5 bases from V and 5 bases from J, with 19 bases in between. Germline V CDR1 and CDR2: SGHTA, FQGNSA.

In nucleotides, the CDR3 is TGTGCCTGGACCAAGGGGCGGAAAGATCAGCCCCAGCATTTT. The encoded protein is CAWTKGRKDQPQHF. The chain is built from TRBV30 and TRBJ1-5; D is possibly TRBD1 (5 bases). The CDR3 has 14 amino acids. V dropped 4 bases and J dropped 5 bases, with 15 bases sitting between them. Germline CDR1 GTSNPN, CDR2 SVGIG (reference sequence). The full variable domain, rest sourced from reference TRBV30 and TRBJ1-5, is SQTIHQWPATLVQPVGSPLSLECTVEGTSNPNLYWYRQAAGRGLQLLFYSVGIGQISSEVPQNLSASRPQDRQFILSSKKLLLSDSGFYLCAWTKGRKDQPQHFGDGTRLSIL.

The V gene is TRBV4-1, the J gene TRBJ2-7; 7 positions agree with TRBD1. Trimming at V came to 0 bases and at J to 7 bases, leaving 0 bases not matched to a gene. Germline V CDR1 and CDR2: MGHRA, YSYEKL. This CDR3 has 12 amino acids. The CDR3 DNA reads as TGCGCCAGCAGCCAAGAGGGACAGGAGCAGTACTTC. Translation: CASSQEGQEQYF.

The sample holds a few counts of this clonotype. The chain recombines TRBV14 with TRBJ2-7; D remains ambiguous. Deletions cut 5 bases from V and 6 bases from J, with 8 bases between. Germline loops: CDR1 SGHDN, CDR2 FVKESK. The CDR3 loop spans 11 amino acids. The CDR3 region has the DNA TGTGCCAGCAGCTCGACGGGCGAGCAGTACTTC. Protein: CASSSTGEQYF.

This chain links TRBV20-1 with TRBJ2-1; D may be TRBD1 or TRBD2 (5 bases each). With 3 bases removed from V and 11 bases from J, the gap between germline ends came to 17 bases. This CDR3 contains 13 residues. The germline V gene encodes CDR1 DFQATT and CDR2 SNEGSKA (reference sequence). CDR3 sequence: CSARGDPENQQFF. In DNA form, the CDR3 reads TGCAGTGCTAGGGGGGACCCCGAAAACCAGCAGTTCTTC.

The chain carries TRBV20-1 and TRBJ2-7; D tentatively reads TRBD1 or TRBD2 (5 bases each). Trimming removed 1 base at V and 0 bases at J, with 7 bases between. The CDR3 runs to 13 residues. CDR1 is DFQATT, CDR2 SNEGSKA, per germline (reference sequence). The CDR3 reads CSARAGPSYEQYF. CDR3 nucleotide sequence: TGCAGTGCTAGAGCGGGGCCCTCCTACGAGCAGTACTTC.

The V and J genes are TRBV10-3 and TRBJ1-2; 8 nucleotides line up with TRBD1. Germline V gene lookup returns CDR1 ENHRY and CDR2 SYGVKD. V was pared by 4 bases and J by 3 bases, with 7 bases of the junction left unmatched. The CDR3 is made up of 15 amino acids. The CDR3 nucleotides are TGTGCCATCAGTGGCCGGGACAGGTTCGACTATGGCTACACCTTC. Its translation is CAISGRDRFDYGYTF.